The T cell receptor beta chain described here comes from a study of early T cells in non-severe SARS-CoV-2 infection. Attached unique molecular identifiers marked individual cDNA molecules. TCRdb used MiXCR to reprocess the 5' RACE reads, holding one entry per CDR3 protein. Of under 70,000 distinct CDR3 sequences listed, roughly 12% are singletons. A few counts support this clonotype. V trimming: 2 bases; J trimming: 2 bases; junction bases outside the gene matches: 5. Germline V lookup: CDR1 SGDLS, CDR2 YYNGEE. The CDR3 extends over 16 amino acids. The clonotype comes from an adult who was a healthcare worker with PCR-confirmed SARS-CoV-2 infection or an uninfected control (not recorded which). The V call is TRBV9, the J call TRBJ1-3, with 9 bases aligning to TRBD1. Sequencing used whole blood. CDR3 nucleotides: TGTGCCAGCAGCGTGGGGACAGGGACTACTGGAAACACCATATATTTT. Its protein is CASSVGTGTTGNTIYF.